This T cell receptor (beta chain) was documented in a study of T cells after yellow fever vaccination. About the study: SMART-Seq v4 Ultra Low Input prepared libraries from low-cell fractions.

Conversion of TCR transcripts into cDNA relied on 5'RACE template switching, which added a universal primer site and UMIs. TCRdb re-analysed the 5' RACE reads in MiXCR, keeping a single row per CDR3 protein. This table has about 300,000 distinct CDR3 sequences, almost 4% appearing once. This clonotype was detected ten times or more. What it recognizes is unknown. The study's findings and limits: Just a small share of clonotypes turned up in the CD4 compartment as well as the CD8 compartment. Post-booster repertoires contained most primary-vaccination clones again (almost 97% CD4, roughly 90% CD8).

V shed 3 bases and J shed 2 bases, with 7 bases lying between them. Looked up from germline, CDR1 is SEHNR and CDR2 is FQNEAQ (reference sequence). The CDR3 loop spans 13 amino acids. The input for sequencing was PBMCs, taken 5 days after the yellow fever booster vaccination. The clonotype originates from a man younger than 35 who received the YFV17D yellow fever vaccine. This chain joins TRBV7-9 and TRBJ1-2; D possibly corresponds to TRBD1 (6 bases). CDR3 coding DNA: TGTGCCAGCAGCTTCACAGGGAACTATGGCTACACCTTC. It codes for CASSFTGNYGYTF.